This is a list of T cell receptor beta chains from one sample in a study of blood T cells in healthy people across ages. TCRdb ran MiXCR on the 5' RACE reads and lists one entry per CDR3 protein. Here the sample spans more than 650,000 distinct CDR3 sequences, 22% being singletons. Sequencing used blood. Receptors were obtained from a man between 65 and 85 years old in good health. CDR3s include the opening cysteine and the closing phenylalanine or tryptophan. D genes are given only for firm matches. Clone size is not always given. Where it is, it says once, few, many or a class for expanded clones.

v_gene	abundance	j_gene	d_gene	CDR3nt	CDR3aa
TRBV12-5	NA	TRBJ2-1	TRBD2	TGTGCTAGGGATAGCGGGGGGGCCTACAATGAGCAGTTCTTC	CARDSGGAYNEQFF
TRBV9	NA	TRBJ2-3	TRBD2	TGTGCCAGCAGCGCCTCGCCGGGTAACTGGCGGGAGAGCACAGATACGCAGTATTTT	CASSASPGNWRESTDTQYF
TRBV20-1	NA	TRBJ1-1	NA	TGCAGTGCTACGGAGGGTGGACGGAGGAACACTGAAGCTTTCTTT	CSATEGGRRNTEAFF
TRBV12-3/TRBV12-4	NA	TRBJ2-3	NA	TGTGCCAGCAGTTTCACCCACGGAACAGATACGCAGTATTTT	CASSFTHGTDTQYF
TRBV20-1	few	TRBJ1-5	NA	TGCAGTGCTAGACCCCCCGACTTAAATCAGCCCCAGCATTTT	CSARPPDLNQPQHF
TRBV19	few	TRBJ2-2	NA	TGTGCCAGTAGTCGCCAGGCGGCTTGGGCGGCCACCGGGGAGCTGTTTTTT	CASSRQAAWAATGELFF
TRBV5-1	few	TRBJ1-2	TRBD1	TGCGCCAGCAGCTTGGACAGGGGCGCCTATGGCTACACCTTC	CASSLDRGAYGYTF
TRBV29-1	many	TRBJ2-6	NA	TGCAGCGTGACAGACTCCGGGGCCAACGTCCTGACTTTC	CSVTDSGANVLTF
TRBV5-1	NA	TRBJ1-4	NA	TGCGCCAGCAGCTTGGACGGGGGGGGCTACGCAACTAATGAAAAACTGTTTTTT	CASSLDGGGYATNEKLFF
TRBV20-1	few	TRBJ1-6	NA	TGCAGTGCTAGTGATCGGGGGGTTTCACCCCTCCACTTT	CSASDRGVSPLHF
TRBV20-1	NA	TRBJ1-2	NA	TGCAGTGCTAGGATTGAGGGGTCCGGTGGTGGCTACACCTTC	CSARIEGSGGGYTF
TRBV27	NA	TRBJ1-2	TRBD1	TGTGCCAGCAGTCAATCAGGGGGCTATGGCTACACCTTC	CASSQSGGYGYTF
TRBV13	NA	TRBJ1-4	TRBD1	TGTGCCAGCAGCTTAGCCCGACAGGGGGCCGGTGAAAAACTGTTTTTT	CASSLARQGAGEKLFF
TRBV5-6	NA	TRBJ1-1	NA	TGTGCCAGCAGCTTCGGGGTTCGGGACGCTTTCTTT	CASSFGVRDAFF
TRBV7-7	NA	TRBJ2-5	TRBD1	TGTGCCAGCAGCCAAGGGGGCCTTAGGTACCAAGAGACCCAGTACTTC	CASSQGGLRYQETQYF
TRBV20-1	many	TRBJ2-7	TRBD2	TGCAGTGCGGGGACTAGCGGTAGCTCCTACGAGCAGTACTTC	CSAGTSGSSYEQYF
TRBV15	NA	TRBJ1-1	TRBD1	TGTGCCACCAGCCAGGGGACAGCCACTGAAGCTTTCTTT	CATSQGTATEAFF
TRBV29-1	NA	TRBJ2-7	NA	TGCAGCGTTCACTCCTCGGGGGCGCCTCCCTACGAGCAGTACTTC	CSVHSSGAPPYEQYF
TRBV18	NA	TRBJ2-7	NA	TGTGCCAGCTCCGACTTGGGACGGTCCGAGCAGTACTTC	CASSDLGRSEQYF
TRBV12-3/TRBV12-4	NA	TRBJ1-4	NA	TGTGCCAGCAGTTTAAGGGGACCCAGGCAAGGTGAAAAACTGTTTTTT	CASSLRGPRQGEKLFF
TRBV20-1	few	TRBJ2-1	NA	TGCAGTGCTAGTGCGTCAGGGTCTGTGGCTAGCGAGGGGAATGAGCAGTTCTTC	CSASASGSVASEGNEQFF
TRBV20-1	NA	TRBJ2-7	TRBD1	TGCAGTGCTAGATCCCGACAGGGTTTCTACGAGCAGTACTTC	CSARSRQGFYEQYF
TRBV20-1	few	TRBJ1-5	NA	TGCAGTGCCATCGAACATAGGAATCAGCCCCAGCATTTT	CSAIEHRNQPQHF
TRBV9	NA	TRBJ1-2	NA	TGTGCCAGCAGCCTACAGGAGGGATCCGGCTACACCTTC	CASSLQEGSGYTF
TRBV29-1	NA	TRBJ2-3	TRBD2	TGCAGCGGGGGGAGACTAGCGGGGGGCGATACGCAGTATTTT	CSGGRLAGGDTQYF
TRBV20-1	few	TRBJ1-1	NA	TGCAGTGCTAAGGCAGGACGGGGTGGGACTGAAGCTTTCTTT	CSAKAGRGGTEAFF
TRBV5-1	NA	TRBJ1-4	TRBD1	TGCGCCAGCAGCACGGACAGGGTCGGGACTAATGAAAAACTGTTTTTT	CASSTDRVGTNEKLFF
TRBV28	NA	TRBJ2-1	NA	TGTGCCAGCAGTCCAAGATCATCGGGGAATGAGCAGTTCTTC	CASSPRSSGNEQFF
TRBV20-1	NA	TRBJ1-5	TRBD1	TGCAGTGCTAGAGCACCAATAGGGACAGGGTTTGGTCAGCCCCAGCATTTT	CSARAPIGTGFGQPQHF
TRBV27	few	TRBJ2-1	NA	TGTGCCAGCAGTTTAGCGGTACGCTCCTACAATGAGCAGTTCTTC	CASSLAVRSYNEQFF
TRBV19	few	TRBJ2-1	NA	TGTGCCAGTAGTATAGATGAAAGGAAGAATAGGATTAATGAGCAGTTCTTC	CASSIDERKNRINEQFF
TRBV12-3/TRBV12-4	few	TRBJ1-1	NA	TGTGCCAGCAGTTTAAGGGGCGGGGTTGAAGCTTTCTTT	CASSLRGGVEAFF
TRBV27	few	TRBJ1-2	TRBD1	TGTGCCAGCAGACAGGGGTCCCTAGGCTACACCTTC	CASRQGSLGYTF
TRBV11-2	NA	TRBJ2-1	NA	TGTGCCAGCAGCCACGGGACCCTCGGGAGTGAGCAGTTCTTC	CASSHGTLGSEQFF
TRBV12-3/TRBV12-4	NA	TRBJ2-1	NA	TGTGCCAGCAGTTTAGGGAGAGGGGGATTGGATGAGCAGTTCTTC	CASSLGRGGLDEQFF
TRBV9	NA	TRBJ1-2	NA	TGTGCCAGCAGCGTGTCGGGGTTCTATGGCTACACCTTC	CASSVSGFYGYTF
TRBV4-1	few	TRBJ1-2	NA	TGCGCCAGCAGCCAAGATCCCTGGACCAATGGCTACACCTTC	CASSQDPWTNGYTF
TRBV28	once	TRBJ2-5	NA	TGTGCCAGCAGCCCCTCGCGGTTACAAGAGACCCAGTACTTC	CASSPSRLQETQYF